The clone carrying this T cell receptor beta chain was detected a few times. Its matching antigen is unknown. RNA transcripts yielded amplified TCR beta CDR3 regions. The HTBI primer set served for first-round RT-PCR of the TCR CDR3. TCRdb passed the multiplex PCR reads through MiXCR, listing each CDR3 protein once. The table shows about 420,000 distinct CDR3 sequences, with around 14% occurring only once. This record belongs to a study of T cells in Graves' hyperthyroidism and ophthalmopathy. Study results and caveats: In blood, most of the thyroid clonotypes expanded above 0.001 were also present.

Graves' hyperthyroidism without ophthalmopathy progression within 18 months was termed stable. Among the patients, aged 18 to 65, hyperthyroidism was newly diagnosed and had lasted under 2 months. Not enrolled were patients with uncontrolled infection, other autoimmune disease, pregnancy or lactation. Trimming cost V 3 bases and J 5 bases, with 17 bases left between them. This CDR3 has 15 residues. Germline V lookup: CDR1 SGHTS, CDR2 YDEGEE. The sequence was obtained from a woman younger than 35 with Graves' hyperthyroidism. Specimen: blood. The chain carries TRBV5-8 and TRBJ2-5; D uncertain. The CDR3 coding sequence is TGTGCCAGCAGCTCCCAAGACTCTATAGTCGAGACCCAGTACTTC. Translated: CASSSQDSIVETQYF.